This T cell receptor beta chain appears in the sequencing data of a study of T cell responses to AZD1222 COVID-19 vaccine. Whole-study findings and limits: Clonal diversity was possibly underestimated; the donors were predominantly white British and more often female. Baseline testing showed seropositivity in only six AZD1222 recipients. The reported proportion of spike-specific TCRs targeting unmutated variant regions was nearly half.

Germline V CDR1 and CDR2: SGHRS, YFSETQ. The CDR3 length is 13 residues. V lost 0 bases to trimming and J lost 6 bases, with 10 bases between them. Here immunoSEQ multiplex PCR was the method, and the copy in TCRdb shows in-frame clones only, minus some. The table records more than 150,000 clones, nearly 95% of them present only once. As concerns this clone: No antigen is known for it.

The TCR comes from an adult who received the AZD1222 COVID-19 vaccine. The sample in question was peripheral blood, obtained 28 days after the second AZD1222 dose. The rearrangement joins TRBV5-1 to TRBJ2-7; D gene ambiguous. This CDR3 reads CASSLEVVSEQYF. CDR3 nucleotide sequence: TGCGCCAGCAGCTTGGAAGTGGTTTCCGAGCAGTACTTC.